Below, one TCR beta chain is given with its context. Its antigen is unknown. Per-base qualities were not stored, and no clone one base away is much larger. The receptor library was made with the immunoSEQ multiplex PCR assay. A mixture of 60 forward primers for TCR Vbeta segments and 13 reverse primers for TCR Jbeta segments was used in the multiplex PCR. The CDR3 region of rearranged TCR beta genes was amplified from genomic DNA with a multiplex PCR assay. The amplified TCR beta libraries were sequenced on the Illumina HiSeq System as 87-base-pair reads. Per the authors' processing: Across the 666 repertoires, a later analysis counted around 80 million unique TCR beta chains, 9 million to 14 million of which were shared by at least two donors. Raw reads were error-corrected and collapsed into unique sequences by a nearest-neighbor algorithm in which closely related sequences were merged to remove PCR and sequencing errors. Alignment of CDR3 sequences to IMGT reference sequences was used to assign V, D and J gene segments. For a sequence to be retained, a match of at least six nucleotides to both a V gene segment and a J gene segment was required. A rearrangement was called productive if the CDR3 had no stop codons and remained in frame with V and J, and every other rearrangement was called non-productive. Following IMGT convention, CDR3 was defined as the stretch from the second conserved V-encoded cysteine up to the conserved J-encoded phenylalanine. In an earlier analysis of more than 550 of the donors, sequences lacking an unambiguous match to a single V gene segment were excluded. An earlier analysis of about 590 of the donors classified V segments as functional when productive rearrangements were above 56.7% and as segregating when the standard deviation between donors was above 5%. A statistical classification framework was built to diagnose cytomegalovirus status from the catalog of TCR beta chain sequences. V and J gene assignment, in a later analysis, came from comparing TCR nucleotide sequences with IMGT/GENE-DB human TR gene sequences. The TCRdist pipeline was used in a later analysis to assign CDR3 sequences and most-parsimonious VDJ recombination scenarios. In a later analysis, each TCR beta chain was defined by its CDR3 amino acid sequence together with its V-gene family, and reads without a unique V-gene family were excluded. As a way to deal with suspected cross-contamination and a sequencing artifact, a later analysis dropped 450 to 600 nucleotide sequences that were highly shared and had low generation probability. A later analysis calculated a clonal expansion index for each public chain from normalized within-repertoire ranks of inferred template counts. A later analysis computed generation probabilities with a VDJ recombination model fitted to out-of-frame rearrangements, and checked the results against IGoR. Hypergeometric tests were used in a later analysis to score TCR-TCR, TCR-HLA and TCR-CMV co-occurrence, with a repertoire-size bias correction applied to the TCR pairs. To estimate false discovery rates, a later analysis permuted the HLA or CMV assignments 20 times. In a later analysis, co-occurring TCRs were grouped using DBSCAN, and TCRdist sequence similarity was added for clustering within HLA-allele-positive subsets. Repertoires with fewer than 30,000 or more than 120,000 public chains were left out of co-occurrence clustering, as were five repertoires with anomalous nucleotide sharing. TCRdb provides this immuneACCESS table in a form limited to in-frame rearrangements. Some clones are lacking; in checked studies, under half of them reflect an unresolved V gene, and why the rest are absent is not known. V, J and clone size derive from that table, while D and trimming were established from the DNA sequence. Here the sample has some 160,000 clones; around three quarters occur a single time. The biggest ten clones account for roughly 1.6% of the sample.

Spanning cysteine to phenylalanine, the CDR3 consists of 18 amino acids. Of the read, only the CDR3 DNA is kept; its 54 bases are in frame from base 1. The germline V gene supplies CDR1 SGHRS and CDR2 YFSETQ. V loses 0 bases of germline sequence and J loses 8 bases, and the interval between the two ends is 23 bases. The cohort comprised 550 to 700 healthy bone marrow donors. At the time of sampling, all cohort members were nominally healthy, though unrecorded immune exposures were likely present. The donor tested CMV seronegative, placing the donor among the 300 to 400 seronegative members of the cohort. Each donor provided a peripheral blood sample, and peripheral blood mononuclear cells were used for TCR beta sequencing. The Qiagen DNeasy Blood Extraction Kit was used to extract genomic DNA from the blood cell samples. The data were obtained in a study of cytomegalovirus exposure and HLA in healthy donors (dated by TCRdb to 2016 to 2017). About the study as a whole: According to an earlier analysis of around 600 of the donors, roughly 180 million T cells yielded 120 million or so unique TCR beta sequences and about 280 Gb of sequence data. Rather than drawing on any new phenotypic data, the later analysis identified candidate immune exposures from TCR beta sequences and the way those sequences occurred across donors. Roughly 5 DR-DQ haplotypes were treated as single units for association and clustering because of strong linkage in the cohort. About 280 gigabases of sequencing data and 70 million to 100 million unique TCR sequences were included in an early release covering several hundred HLA-typed donors. The study was designed to test whether signatures of past pathogen exposure could be identified by cataloging public T cell receptors. In addition to the first cohort of 666 subjects, a separate validation cohort of 130 or so different subjects was used. Typing coverage varied by locus: roughly 629-630 donors for A, B, C, DRB1 and DQB1; some 520 for DQA1; more than 600 for DPA1; about 450 for DPB1. Across 398 genotyped donors of the cohort, an average of roughly 230,000 unique TCR beta nucleotide sequences per donor were sequenced, and around 19% of those sequences were non-productive. To predict cytomegalovirus infection status, the study brought together high-throughput TCR immunosequencing, statistical association of individual TCRs with disease status, and machine learning. The study used immunosequencing to profile the T cell repertoires of about 670 subjects and linked those repertoires to cytomegalovirus serostatus. Both class I and class II loci were covered by HLA typing, at four-digit resolution. All discovery cohort repertoires had been generated using a single sequencing platform. Of the 398 genotyped donors, about 80% fell in the genetic ancestry cluster associated with self-reported Caucasian donors. An earlier analysis of approximately 580 of the donors used high-throughput TCR beta sequencing to judge whether each TCR beta V gene segment behaved as functional or pseudogenic. Donor age, sex, ethnicity and CMV serostatus were compiled together with the repertoire data. A later analysis re-examined previously published TCR beta repertoires from roughly 650 donors and added high-resolution HLA genotyping to investigate patterns of TCR occurrence. A later genetic analysis used genome-wide SNP genotypes for about three fifths of the 666 donors, treating that subset as a discovery cohort. General conclusions and limits of the study: V-gene and J-gene trimming of TCR beta chains was associated with a missense DCLRE1C variant in a later genetic analysis, and the association was replicated in an independent cohort. The study gave a list of about 170 TCR beta chains associated with cytomegalovirus. Several of the top co-occurrence clusters appeared to be linked to parvovirus B19, influenza, CMV and Epstein-Barr virus, according to a later analysis. The presence/absence analyses assumed that sequencing depth was roughly uniform across donors, and that assumption may not be true. A further reported finding was that TCR beta sequences accurately predicted the HLA-A and HLA-B alleles for most subjects in the first cohort. This cohort had only TCR beta chains sequenced, and the lack of alpha or paired-chain data limited which features could be detected. For the cohort, immune exposure information was limited to CMV serostatus. Cytomegalovirus status was reported to be diagnosed by the classifier with high specificity and sensitivity in both the original and validation cohorts. In an earlier analysis of around 600 of the donors, most TCR beta V segments were observed in productive rearrangements about 87% or about 30% of the time, broadly matching IMGT annotations. In a later analysis, around 17,000 TCR beta sequences were associated with specific HLA alleles at a false discovery rate of 0.05. Because the 87-base-pair reads could not distinguish some IMGT-functional V segments, including TRBV6-2 and TRBV6-3, those segments were excluded. In a later analysis, TCR association rates were found to vary across HLA loci, with the most associated TCRs seen for DRB1 alleles and the fewest for HLA-C alleles. In a later analysis, HLA-associated TCR beta chains showed more clonal expansion and lower generation probabilities than non-associated chains that were equally common. Compared with the 666-donor mean, donors in an Asian-associated ancestry cluster had fewer N-insertions in productive TCRs, according to a later genetic analysis. In vitro tests confirmed that a few of the cytomegalovirus-associated TCR beta chains recognize cytomegalovirus antigens. Correlated functional status among segregating V segments might be attributable to linkage disequilibrium, but an unknown experimental factor could not be ruled out. In a later analysis, most CMV-associated TCR beta chains were found to appear HLA-restricted, with HLA associations seemingly driven largely by CMV exposure. Most TCR sequences were observed very rarely across donors, whereas some public TCRs were present in many individuals. The sequencing pipeline was judged likely to have produced a cluster of highly shared sequence variants as a technical artifact. HLA typing was unavailable for some donors at each locus, so association tests used only the typed subset. Because counts were too low, around 18 rarely observed V segments, including chromosome 9 orphons, were left out of the earlier analysis of some 600 of the donors. Assigning TCR associations to individual alleles was difficult when HLA alleles, especially DR and DQ, strongly co-occurred. The authors suggested that the approach could potentially be extended to other disease states and immunological phenotypes.

Sequencing was done on a sample of PBMCs. The clonotype comes from a middle-aged man in good health and CMV-seronegative. The V and J segments used are TRBV5-1 and TRBJ1-4; the D gene is perhaps TRBD1, on 5 matching bases. The DNA reads TGCGCCAGCAGCTTGGAGGGGACTAATCCCCTTGGTGGCGAAAAACTGTTTTTT. The translation is CASSLEGTNPLGGEKLFF.